Shown below are 14 T cell receptor beta chains from a single sample sequenced in a study of OX40 agonist ivuxolimab in advanced cancers. Data came from immunoSEQ multiplex PCR; TCRdb stores just in-frame clones and leaves some out. This table holds 45,000 to 55,000 clones, around 81% found once. This specimen was CD4+ or CD8+ T cells sorted from blood, taken in a trial of the OX40 agonist ivuxolimab. These TCRs come from an adult with an advanced solid tumor such as melanoma, head and neck, liver or kidney cancer.

The V call is TRBV5-1, the J call TRBJ2-5, with TRBD2 matching 10 bases. Trimming at V came to 1 base and at J to 2 bases, leaving 5 bases not matched to a gene. Germline V gene lookup returns CDR1 SGHRS and CDR2 YFSETQ. This CDR3 is 16 amino acids long. Written as DNA, the CDR3 is TGCGCCAGCAGCTTGTATACTAGCGGGGCACAAGAGACCCAGTACTTC. It translates to CASSLYTSGAQETQYF.

The chain uses TRBV5-1 and TRBJ2-2; D remains ambiguous. V dropped 1 base and J dropped 5 bases, with 3 bases sitting between them. Per the germline V gene, CDR1 is SGHRS and CDR2 is YFSETQ. This CDR3 contains 12 residues. CDR3 bases: TGCGCCAGCAGCTTGACAACCGGGGAGCTGTTTTTT. Encoded protein: CASSLTTGELFF.

J is TRBJ2-2 and V is TRBV10-3, with 7 nucleotides matching TRBD1. The germline gives CDR1 ENHRY, CDR2 SYGVKD. This CDR3 comprises 15 residues. The junction had 6 bases not matched to a gene; V was cut back by 5 bases and J by 3 bases. CDR3: CAISYWGTDTGELFF. As DNA, the CDR3 is TGTGCCATCAGTTATTGGGGGACAGACACCGGGGAGCTGTTTTTT.

This clone was counted a single time. The chain links TRBV21-1 to TRBJ1-5. TRBV21-1 is termed a pseudogene. The CDR3 is made up of 16 amino acids. The CDR3 reads CASSPHRGKLDQPQHF. The CDR3 DNA is TGTGCCAGCAGCCCCCATAGAGGCAAACTGGATCAGCCCCAGCATTTT.

The chain couples TRBV6-5 to TRBJ1-2, with D possibly TRBD1 on 5 matching bases. The V end lost 6 bases, the J end lost 4 bases, and 12 bases lay between the germline ends. CDR3 length: 13 amino acids. The germline V gene encodes CDR1 MNHEY and CDR2 SVGAGI. CDR3 loop: CASSPGALYGYTF. The CDR3, as DNA: TGTGCCAGCAGCCCCGGGGCCCTCTATGGCTACACCTTC.

The chain recombines TRBV5-6 with TRBJ2-7; TRBD2 agrees at 9 bases. Germline trimming cut 4 bases from V and 6 bases from J; bases unmatched to any gene: 5. The CDR3 contains 13 residues. From germline, CDR1 is SGHDT and CDR2 YYEEEE. CDR3 coding DNA: TGTGCCAGCAGCCTAGGGACTAGCTCCGAGCAGTACTTC. Protein sequence: CASSLGTSSEQYF.

The J gene is TRBJ1-3, the V gene TRBV28; D ambiguous. CDR1 MDHEN and CDR2 SYDVKM come from the germline V gene. The ends were cut back, 3 bases at V and 3 bases at J, with 6 bases in the middle. The CDR3 is 13 amino acids. The DNA for the CDR3 is TGTGCCAGCAGTTTTGGATTTGGAAACACCATATATTTT. It translates to CASSFGFGNTIYF.

The chain links TRBV27 to TRBJ2-1; D remains ambiguous. CDR1 and CDR2 from the germline V gene are MNHEY and SMNVEV (reference sequence). The CDR3 contains 15 residues. Trimming pared 6 bases from V and 0 bases from J, leaving 12 bases between. The DNA for the CDR3 is TGTGCCAGCAGCGACGCGGTGAGCTCCTACAATGAGCAGTTCTTC. This translates into CASSDAVSSYNEQFF.

The CDR3 bases are TGTGCCAGTAGTATCTCGGGGGCAGGAAACACTGAAGCTTTCTTT. Its protein product is CASSISGAGNTEAFF. The chain couples TRBV19 to TRBJ1-1; a possible D gene is TRBD1 (6 bases). The germline gives CDR1 LNHDA, CDR2 SQIVND (reference sequence). V was clipped by 3 bases and J by 2 bases, with 13 bases between them. CDR3 length: 15 amino acids. Based on the CDR3 plus reference TRBV19 and TRBJ1-1, the full variable domain is DGGITQSPKYLFRKEGQNVTLSCEQNLNHDAMYWYRQDPGQGLRLIYYSQIVNDFQKGDIAEGYSVSREKKESFPLTVTSAQKNPTAFYLCASSISGAGNTEAFFGQGTRLTVV.

The chain links TRBV5-4 to TRBJ2-7, with D uncertain. Germline lookup yields CDR1 SGHNT and CDR2 YYREEE (reference sequence). Trimming removed 0 bases at V and 0 bases at J, with 7 bases between. The CDR3 runs 14 residues. CDR3 loop: CASSLVGNSYEQYF. CDR3 DNA: TGTGCCAGCAGCTTGGTGGGGAACTCCTACGAGCAGTACTTC.

V gene TRBV10-3 combines with J gene TRBJ2-2; 7 bases fit TRBD1. The CDR3 loop spans 14 amino acids. The V and J ends lost 3 bases and 9 bases, in that order; junction bases with no gene match: 7. Germline V lookup: CDR1 ENHRY, CDR2 SYGVKD. The CDR3 sequence: CAISDPRTGRELFF. The CDR3 DNA reads TGTGCCATCAGTGATCCTCGGACAGGACGGGAGCTGTTTTTT.

CDR3 DNA sequence: TGTGCCAGCAGCCCGGGGACGTCTTCTTTTCTTGAGCAGTACTTC. Amino acid sequence: CASSPGTSSFLEQYF. The genes are TRBV7-2 and TRBJ2-7; the D gene could be TRBD1 or TRBD2 (5 bases each). Trimming took 5 bases from V and 7 from J, leaving 21 bases between them. From germline, CDR1 is SGHTA and CDR2 FQGNSA. This CDR3 comprises 15 residues.

The V gene is TRBV9, the J gene TRBJ2-5; TRBD1 aligns across 8 bases. V was pared by 4 bases and J by 5 bases, with 7 bases of the junction left unmatched. CDR1 is SGDLS, CDR2 YYNGEE, per germline. CDR3 length: 14 residues. CDR3 nucleotide sequence: TGTGCCAGCAGCCCGACGACAGGGGCTGAGACCCAGTACTTC. Its translation: CASSPTTGAETQYF.

The chain combines TRBV6-6 with TRBJ1-1; TRBD1 agrees at 7 bases. The CDR3 totals 13 residues. V shed 8 bases, J shed 3 bases, and the junction held 6 bases outside the gene matches. CDR1 and CDR2 (germline): MNHNY, SVGAGI (reference sequence). CDR3 region: CASRDSLYTEAFF. The CDR3 DNA reads as TGTGCCAGCCGGGACAGCCTTTACACTGAAGCTTTCTTT.